The 25 T cell receptor beta chains presented below share a single source sample, sequenced in a study of T cells in Graves' hyperthyroidism and ophthalmopathy. Using RNA transcripts as the source, TCR beta CDR3 regions were amplified. The HTBI primer set drove a first-round RT-PCR of the TCR CDR3. TCRdb reanalysed the multiplex PCR reads using MiXCR and keeps one entry per CDR3 protein. The table has 250,000 to 300,000 distinct CDR3 sequences, about 14% seen once; the top ten hold roughly 7.5%. Sequenced input: blood. These receptors all stem from a woman aged 25-40 years with Graves' hyperthyroidism that later progressed to Graves' ophthalmopathy.

This clonotype has ten or more counts. CDR3 nucleotides: TGTGCCAGCAGCTTAGCCGATCGAGTTAGCACAGATACGCAGTATTTT. Translation gives CASSLADRVSTDTQYF. The chain joins TRBV7-8 to TRBJ2-3; D is uncertain. CDR3 length: 16 amino acids. Trimming took off 0 bases at V and 0 bases at J, with 10 bases between the two ends. Per germline, CDR1 SGHVS and CDR2 FQNEAQ.

The sample holds many counts of this clonotype. The genes are TRBV4-1 and TRBJ2-7, with no clear D. The CDR3 has 13 amino acids. Germline values: CDR1 MGHRA, CDR2 YSYEKL. Deletions cut 4 bases from V and 3 bases from J, with 10 bases between. CDR3 residues: CASSPPNDYEQYF. DNA of the CDR3: TGCGCCAGCAGCCCCCCGAACGACTACGAGCAGTACTTC.

The chain is built from TRBV11-3 and TRBJ2-3, with 10 positions matching TRBD1. This CDR3 contains 15 residues. From germline, CDR1 is SGHNT and CDR2 YENEEA. J lost 5 bases, V lost 5 bases, and 7 bases had no gene match. CDR3 nucleotide sequence: TGTGCCAGCAGCCGCCCCGGGACAGGGGTAGATACGCAGTATTTT. It translates to CASSRPGTGVDTQYF.

This clonotype occurred many times. This chain joins TRBV7-2 and TRBJ2-5; 13 positions agree with TRBD2. This CDR3 spans 17 amino acids. J was trimmed by 4 bases and V by 2 bases; bases with no gene match: 7. Germline V gene data show CDR1 as SGHTA and CDR2 as FQGNSA. This CDR3 is CASSLSTSGRLRETQYF. The CDR3 DNA follows: TGTGCCAGCAGCTTATCGACTAGCGGGAGGTTGCGAGAGACCCAGTACTTC.

This clonotype was seen many times. The chain links TRBV27 to TRBJ1-5, with TRBD1 as a possible D gene (6 bases). Germline V gene data show CDR1 as MNHEY and CDR2 as SMNVEV (reference sequence). The CDR3 has 14 amino acids. Between the trimmed V and J ends, which lost 2 bases and 6 bases, there was a span of 11 bases. The CDR3 DNA is TGTGCCAGCAGTTTAAGGGGGTTCGGTCAGCCCCAGCATTTT. This gives the protein CASSLRGFGQPQHF.

The chain is built from TRBV20-1 and TRBJ2-7; 7 bases agree with TRBD2. Per germline, CDR1 DFQATT and CDR2 SNEGSKA (reference sequence). The CDR3 consists of 13 residues. V dropped 6 bases and J dropped 7; count of bases not matched to a gene: 12. CDR3 DNA sequence: TGCAGTGCCGAGCGGAGGGACTACGGAGAGCAGTACTTC. This sequence encodes CSAERRDYGEQYF.

This clonotype was picked up a small number of times. The rearrangement uses TRBV5-4 and TRBJ1-5; D gene ambiguous. The CDR3 runs 16 residues. Germline values: CDR1 SGHNT, CDR2 YYREEE (reference sequence). Trimming removed 4 bases from V and 2 bases from J, with 16 bases in between. In DNA, the CDR3 is TGTGCCAGCAGCGACGGGCCCGGGGATGGCAATCAGCCCCAGCATTTT. Translated, it gives CASSDGPGDGNQPQHF.

This clonotype was counted once. The V gene is TRBV30, the J gene TRBJ1-1, with 10 bases lining up with TRBD1. Per the germline V gene, CDR1 is GTSNPN and CDR2 is SVGIG (reference sequence). V shed 3 bases and J 5 bases; nucleotides not matched to a gene: 3. This CDR3 comprises 13 residues. The CDR3 DNA is TGTGCCTGGAGCCCGGGACAGGGGACTGAAGCTTTCTTT. Translation gives CAWSPGQGTEAFF.

This clonotype has at least ten counts. The CDR3 DNA follows: TGCAGTGCTAGAGATCACTATGGCTACACCTTC. Residues: CSARDHYGYTF. The chain carries TRBV20-1 and TRBJ1-2; D unresolved. Germline V gene sequence: CDR1 DFQATT, CDR2 SNEGSKA (reference sequence). V was shortened by 0 bases and J by 3 bases, with 2 bases between the two germline ends. The CDR3 is 11 amino acids.

This clonotype appeared a few times. The chain carries TRBV19 and TRBJ2-7, with D possibly matching TRBD1 (6 bases). The CDR3 runs 14 residues. V gave up 5 bases and J gave up 6 bases, with 17 bases separating them. The germline CDR1 and CDR2 sequences are LNHDA and SQIVND (reference sequence). Here the CDR3 DNA reads TGTGCCAGTAGTTCTCGGACAGACCTCCCCGAGCAGTACTTC. It specifies CASSSRTDLPEQYF.

The chain is built from TRBV9 and TRBJ1-1; D is unclear. CDR1 is SGDLS, CDR2 YYNGEE, per germline. The V end lost 3 bases, the J end lost 1 base, and 7 bases lay between the germline ends. The CDR3 runs to 13 residues. The CDR3 sequence: CASSALENTEAFF. CDR3 nucleotide sequence: TGTGCCAGCAGCGCCTTAGAGAACACTGAAGCTTTCTTT.

A few counts support this clonotype. V gene TRBV27 combines with J gene TRBJ2-3; either TRBD1 or TRBD2 may supply D (5 bases each). Germline values: CDR1 MNHEY, CDR2 SMNVEV (reference sequence). The CDR3 runs to 17 residues. Between the trimmed V and J ends, which lost 5 bases and 1 base, there was a span of 19 bases. CDR3 DNA sequence: TGTGCCAGCAGTCCGATCGATTGGGGGAGCGGCACAGATACGCAGTATTTT. Its translation is CASSPIDWGSGTDTQYF.

This clonotype was counted ten times or more. The rearrangement joins TRBV6-6 to TRBJ2-1; tentatively, D is TRBD1 or TRBD2 (5 bases each). Trimming removed 1 base at V and 5 bases at J, with 12 bases between. Germline CDR1 reads MNHNY; CDR2 reads SVGAGI (reference sequence). The CDR3 extends over 15 amino acids. The CDR3 DNA is TGTGCCAGCAGTTACTTCCGGGACCTAGACAATGAGCAGTTCTTC. It codes for CASSYFRDLDNEQFF.

There are many counts of this clonotype. The V call is TRBV7-9, the J call TRBJ2-2; no clear D. Germline CDR1 and CDR2: SEHNR and FQNEAQ (reference sequence). V lost 0 bases and J lost 5, with 16 bases in between. This CDR3 has 17 residues. CDR3 sequence (DNA): TGTGCCAGCAGCTTAGCTGGCGGAGTGAAAGGGACCGGGGAGCTGTTTTTT. This gives the protein CASSLAGGVKGTGELFF.

At least ten counts were recorded for this clonotype. The CDR3 spells CASSWRQDSNQPQHF. In DNA, the CDR3 is TGTGCCAGTAGTTGGCGACAGGATAGCAATCAGCCCCAGCATTTT. The rearrangement uses TRBV19 and TRBJ1-5, with D tentatively TRBD1 (6 bases). V was clipped by 5 bases and J by 0 bases, with 11 bases between them. The germline gives CDR1 LNHDA, CDR2 SQIVND (reference sequence). The CDR3 sequence is 15 residues long.

This rearrangement joins TRBV24-1 to TRBJ2-1, with D perhaps assigned TRBD1 or TRBD2 (5 bases each). Trimming left V 6 bases short and J 2 bases short, with 13 bases between. The CDR3 sequence is 15 residues long. The germline gives CDR1 KGHDR, CDR2 SFDVKD. CDR3 nucleotides: TGTGCCACCAGTAGACCGGGACCAGCCTACAATGAGCAGTTCTTC. Its translation is CATSRPGPAYNEQFF.

This clonotype was seen at least ten times. V usage is TRBV6-1 and J usage is TRBJ2-7; 7 positions agree with TRBD2. V dropped 5 bases and J dropped 1; count of bases not matched to a gene: 17. The CDR3 totals 18 residues. Germline V CDR1 and CDR2: MNHNS, SASEGT. The CDR3 nucleotides read TGTGCCAGCAGTTCACCCTTCGGTGGGAGGGATGGGTCCTACGAGCAGTACTTC. This gives the protein CASSSPFGGRDGSYEQYF.

The rearrangement joins TRBV5-1 to TRBJ1-4; D call uncertain. Trimming stripped 0 bases from V and 3 bases from J, with 12 bases between. Germline-derived CDR1 and CDR2 are SGHRS and YFSETQ. This CDR3 contains 16 residues. The CDR3 DNA reads as TGCGCCAGCAGCTTGGAGGGCCGCGGGGCTAATGAAAAACTGTTTTTT. As protein: CASSLEGRGANEKLFF.

The chain has TRBV5-1 and TRBJ2-5; 8 bases fit TRBD2. V shed 4 bases and J 2 bases; nucleotides not matched to a gene: 4. The CDR3 contains 14 residues. CDR1 is SGHRS and CDR2 is YFSETQ in the germline V gene. CDR3 amino acids: CASSAQRGQETQYF. In DNA, the CDR3 is TGCGCCAGCAGCGCCCAGCGGGGGCAAGAGACCCAGTACTTC.

This clonotype was seen many times. The chain couples TRBV20-1 to TRBJ2-7; TRBD2 matches 9 bases. This CDR3 contains 16 residues. Germline CDR1 and CDR2: DFQATT and SNEGSKA (reference sequence). Trimming cost V 4 bases and J 3 bases; bases outside gene matches: 13. For the CDR3, the DNA is TGCAGTGCTACCCACCGAGGAGCGGGAGGTAACTACGAGCAGTACTTC. Encoded protein: CSATHRGAGGNYEQYF.

This clonotype occurred many times. The chain is built from TRBV11-2 and TRBJ2-1; 8 nucleotides line up with TRBD2. Germline lookup yields CDR1 SGHAT and CDR2 FQNNGV. V shed 3 bases, J shed 4 bases, and the junction held 8 bases outside the gene matches. This CDR3 region has 16 residues. The CDR3 DNA reads TGTGCCAGCAGCTTGGGACTAGGTTCGGAATACAATGAGCAGTTCTTC. Encoded protein: CASSLGLGSEYNEQFF.

V usage is TRBV7-8 and J usage is TRBJ2-5; maybe TRBD2 (7 bases). Trimming cost V 5 bases and J 4 bases, with 14 bases left between them. Germline lookup yields CDR1 SGHVS and CDR2 FQNEAQ. This CDR3 contains 14 residues. Here the CDR3 DNA reads TGTGCCAGCAGCCAGGTGGGGGGGCTAGAGACCCAGTACTTC. Translated: CASSQVGGLETQYF. The variable domain in full, with the rest retrieved from reference TRBV7-8 and TRBJ2-5, is GAGVSQSPRYKVAKRGQDVALRCDPISGHVSLFWYQQALGQGPEFLTYFQNEAQLDKSGLPSDRFFAERPEGSVSTLKIQRTQQEDSAVYLCASSQVGGLETQYFGPGTRLLVL.

This clonotype showed up many times. The rearrangement links TRBV19 to TRBJ2-7; tentatively, D is TRBD2 (5 bases). V was pared by 7 bases and J by 2 bases, with 15 bases between. Germline CDR1 and CDR2: LNHDA and SQIVND (reference sequence). The CDR3 spans 14 residues. The CDR3 region is CASTPGPGTYEQYF. The CDR3 DNA reads TGTGCCAGTACTCCGGGTCCGGGAACCTACGAGCAGTACTTC.

The sample holds many counts of this clonotype. This chain uses TRBV7-9 with TRBJ1-1; D is unresolved. Trimming stripped 1 base from V and 3 bases from J, with 6 bases between. Germline CDR1 is SEHNR and CDR2 is FQNEAQ (reference sequence). The CDR3 extends over 13 amino acids. As DNA, the CDR3 is TGTGCCAGCAGCTTAGGGGCACACACTGAAGCTTTCTTT. Protein sequence: CASSLGAHTEAFF.

Ten or more counts support this clonotype. The rearrangement links TRBV7-9 to TRBJ1-2; unclear D gene. The V and J ends lost 2 bases and 4 bases respectively, with 5 bases between them. CDR3 length: 12 amino acids. Per the germline V gene, CDR1 is SEHNR and CDR2 is FQNEAQ (reference sequence). The CDR3 region is CASSLFSYGYTF. DNA for the CDR3: TGTGCCAGCAGCTTATTCTCCTATGGCTACACCTTC.